Listed here are 24 T cell receptor beta chains from one sample, sequenced in a study of cytomegalovirus exposure and HLA in healthy donors. 13 Jbeta primers and 60 Vbeta primers were used for the PCR. Clones were read by immunoSEQ multiplex PCR, and TCRdb kept only the in-frame ones, dropping some. Of 150,000 to 200,000 clones listed, 60% to 80% were seen once; the top ten hold over 4.5%. Sequencing was carried out using PBMCs. The origin of the receptors is a male donor in good health and CMV-seronegative.

This clone came up a few times. The J gene is TRBJ2-2, the V gene TRBV30; 8 bases map to TRBD2. CDR1 and CDR2 (germline): GTSNPN, SVGIG (reference sequence). This CDR3 is built from 15 residues. Trimming removed 1 base from V and 4 bases from J; junction bases left unmatched: 5. CDR3 coding DNA: TGTGCCTGGAGTGCCCCCGGGGGGGGCACCGGGGAGCTGTTTTTT. The encoded protein is CAWSAPGGGTGELFF. Full variable domain (rest looked up from reference TRBV30 and TRBJ2-2): SQTIHQWPATLVQPVGSPLSLECTVEGTSNPNLYWYRQAAGRGLQLLFYSVGIGQISSEVPQNLSASRPQDRQFILSSKKLLLSDSGFYLCAWSAPGGGTGELFFGEGSRLTVL.

This sequence joins TRBV19 and TRBJ2-3, with 9 nucleotides matching TRBD1. The V segment lost 5 bases and the J segment 0 bases; nucleotides outside the gene matches: 9. The germline V gene encodes CDR1 LNHDA and CDR2 SQIVND (reference sequence). The CDR3 is 17 residues long. In nucleotides, the CDR3 is TGTGCCAGTAGTGCTCTGGCGGGACAGGGAAGCACAGATACGCAGTATTTT. Protein: CASSALAGQGSTDTQYF.

The chain couples TRBV19 to TRBJ1-1; 7 bases are a match to TRBD1. The CDR3 is 16 amino acids. Germline V gives CDR1 LNHDA, CDR2 SQIVND (reference sequence). Germline trimming cut 6 bases from V and 3 bases from J; bases unmatched to any gene: 13. The CDR3 DNA follows: TGTGCCAGTAGGCCGATTCTGAACAGGGGATACACTGAAGCTTTCTTT. Protein sequence: CASRPILNRGYTEAFF.

The chain combines TRBV27 with TRBJ2-1; 7 bases are a match to TRBD2. The germline V gene has CDR1 MNHEY and CDR2 SMNVEV (reference sequence). The J segment lost 4 bases and the V segment lost 1 base, leaving 1 base of the junction unmatched. There are 14 residues in the CDR3. The CDR3 nucleotides are TGTGCCAGCAGTTTATGGGAGGGTTACAATGAGCAGTTCTTC. The encoded protein is CASSLWEGYNEQFF.

This chain links TRBV9 with TRBJ1-1, with TRBD1 as a possible D gene (6 bases). Germline-derived CDR1 and CDR2 are SGDLS and YYNGEE. Trimming shortened V by 0 bases and J by 8 bases, and 11 bases separated the two germline ends. The CDR3 runs to 13 residues. CDR3 coding DNA: TGTGCCAGCAGCGTAGTGGTAGGGGGAGAAGCTTTCTTT. This encodes CASSVVVGGEAFF.

CDR3 sequence reads: CASSPGSTVGSETQYF. CDR3 nucleotide sequence: TGTGCCAGCTCACCGGGATCGACAGTCGGAAGCGAGACCCAGTACTTC. This chain links TRBV18 with TRBJ2-5, with D perhaps matching TRBD1 (5 bases). The CDR3 runs to 16 residues. CDR1 is KGHSH, CDR2 LQKENI, per germline. V dropped 3 bases and J dropped 5 bases, with 19 bases sitting between them.

The table lists this clone with many counts. This sample also contains other DNA sequences that code for the same CDR3. The CDR3 loop reads CASSDSTSGGADTQYF. CDR3 nucleotide sequence: TGTGCCAGCAGTGACTCGACTAGCGGGGGGGCAGATACGCAGTATTTT. The chain carries TRBV6-4 and TRBJ2-3, with TRBD2 matching 14 bases. CDR3 length: 16 residues. Per germline, CDR1 MRHNA and CDR2 SNTAGT. V dropped 0 bases and J dropped 4; count of bases not matched to a gene: 0.

V and J are TRBV19 and TRBJ2-2; 8 bases align to TRBD2. CDR3 length equals 16 residues. Germline lookup yields CDR1 LNHDA and CDR2 SQIVND (reference sequence). Germline trimming cut 7 bases from V and 1 base from J; bases unmatched to any gene: 8. The CDR3 sequence: CASIWAGGVNTGELFF. CDR3 bases: TGTGCCAGTATATGGGCGGGGGGTGTGAACACCGGGGAGCTGTTTTTT.

The rearrangement links TRBV9 to TRBJ2-7, with 9 bases matching TRBD2. The CDR3 runs to 15 residues. V was clipped by 1 base and J by 1 base; unmatched bases: 3. Looked up from germline, CDR1 is SGDLS and CDR2 is YYNGEE. The CDR3 loop reads CASSVFAGGSYEQYF. For the CDR3, the DNA is TGTGCCAGCAGCGTATTCGCGGGGGGGTCCTACGAGCAGTACTTC.

J is TRBJ2-7 and V is TRBV28; D perhaps matches TRBD2 (6 bases). This CDR3 has 12 amino acids. V lost 7 bases and J 3 bases, leaving 10 bases between the germline ends. The germline gives CDR1 MDHEN, CDR2 SYDVKM. DNA for the CDR3: TGTGCCAGCACCACCGGGGGCTACGAGCAGTACTTC. It is translated as CASTTGGYEQYF. The variable domain in full, with the rest retrieved from reference TRBV28 and TRBJ2-7, is DVKVTQSSRYLVKRTGEKVFLECVQDMDHENMFWYRQDPGLGLRLIYFSYDVKMKEKGDIPEGYSVSREKKERFSLILESASTNQTSMYLCASTTGGYEQYFGPGTRLTVT.

The rearrangement links TRBV4-3 to TRBJ2-4, with 10 bases identical to TRBD2. CDR1 and CDR2 from the germline V gene are LGHNA and YSLEER. With V trimmed by 0 bases and J by 13 bases, 9 bases remained unmatched. The CDR3 consists of 15 residues. The CDR3: CASSQEKSGRASQYF. The CDR3 DNA reads TGCGCCAGCAGCCAAGAGAAAAGCGGGAGGGCCTCCCAGTACTTC.

The chain joins TRBV6-5 to TRBJ2-4, with D perhaps matching TRBD1 (5 bases). The CDR3 is made up of 14 amino acids. Germline values: CDR1 MNHEY, CDR2 SVGAGI. Trimming took 5 bases from V and 3 from J, leaving 11 bases between them. CDR3 in DNA: TGTGCCAGCAGTGTCGACAGTTACAAAAACATTCAGTACTTC. Protein product: CASSVDSYKNIQYF.

V gene TRBV18 combines with J gene TRBJ2-7; a possible D gene is TRBD2 (6 bases). The V end lost 1 base, the J end lost 0 bases, and 13 bases lay between the germline ends. Germline CDR1 KGHSH, CDR2 LQKENI. The CDR3 has 16 amino acids. CDR3 loop: CASSPQKLAASYEQYF. The CDR3 bases are TGTGCCAGCTCACCACAGAAGTTAGCGGCCTCCTACGAGCAGTACTTC.

With regard to this clone: The same CDR3 arises from other DNA sequences in this sample as well. The CDR3 DNA sequence: TGTGCCAGCAGCTTCACAGGACAGGGAAGTGGCTACACCTTC. Translating gives CASSFTGQGSGYTF. The chain uses TRBV13 and TRBJ1-2; TRBD1 agrees at 8 bases. Germline trimming cut 3 bases from V and 7 bases from J; bases unmatched to any gene: 7. This CDR3 has 14 residues. The germline V gene has CDR1 PRHDT and CDR2 FYEKMQ (reference sequence). Full variable domain (rest looked up from reference TRBV13 and TRBJ1-2): AAGVIQSPRHLIKEKRETATLKCYPIPRHDTVYWYQQGPGQDPQFLISFYEKMQSDKGSIPDRFSAQQFSDYHSELNMSSLELGDSALYFCASSFTGQGSGYTFGSGTRLTVV.

The gene calls are TRBV30 and TRBJ2-2; D might be TRBD1 (6 bases). This CDR3 contains 13 residues. CDR1 and CDR2 (germline): GTSNPN, SVGIG (reference sequence). Trimming removed 8 bases from V and 7 bases from J, with 17 bases in between. CDR3 nucleotide sequence: TGTGCCGGGATGTCAGGGGAACACGGGGAGCTGTTTTTT. Its translation: CAGMSGEHGELFF.

The chain uses TRBV7-3 and TRBJ2-3; D is possibly TRBD2 (6 bases). V was clipped by 5 bases and J by 4 bases, with 13 bases between them. CDR3 length equals 14 residues. CDR1 is SGHTA and CDR2 is FQGTGA in the germline V gene. The CDR3 is CASSRDTGADTQYF. The CDR3 nucleotides read TGTGCCAGCAGCCGAGACACGGGGGCAGATACGCAGTATTTT.

V and J are TRBV2 and TRBJ1-5; 10 nucleotides agree with TRBD1. The germline gives CDR1 SNHLY, CDR2 FYNNEI. This CDR3 has 14 residues. The trim removed 4 bases at V and 5 bases at J, leaving 2 bases unmatched. The CDR3: CASSGGQGHQPQHF. The CDR3 region has the DNA TGTGCCAGCAGTGGGGGACAGGGGCATCAGCCCCAGCATTTT.

This clone was picked up a small number of times. The chain has TRBV6-1 and TRBJ2-1; 9 bases align to TRBD1. Trimming at V came to 5 bases and at J to 7 bases, leaving 6 bases not matched to a gene. Germline CDR1 is MNHNS and CDR2 is SASEGT. The CDR3 extends over 14 amino acids. The CDR3: CASSPGQGQNEQFF. In nucleotides, the CDR3 is TGTGCCAGCAGTCCGGGACAGGGTCAGAATGAGCAGTTCTTC.

The gene calls are TRBV5-5 and TRBJ2-7; D not resolved. The CDR3 contains 15 residues. Germline V gene sequence: CDR1 SGHKS, CDR2 YYEKEE (reference sequence). Trimming took 1 base from V and 0 from J, leaving 11 bases between them. CDR3 nucleotide sequence: TGTGCCAGCAGCTTGTTGGCTTATCCCTCCTACGAGCAGTACTTC. The encoded protein is CASSLLAYPSYEQYF.

By proportion, this clone is medium-sized. The chain links TRBV6-4 to TRBJ2-3; 8 nucleotides line up with TRBD2. CDR1 is MRHNA and CDR2 is SNTAGT in the germline V gene. The J segment lost 0 bases and the V segment lost 0 bases, leaving 2 bases of the junction unmatched. The CDR3 runs 16 residues. CDR3 in DNA: TGTGCCAGCAGTGACTCCGCTAGCGGGAGCACAGATACGCAGTATTTT. Its protein product is CASSDSASGSTDTQYF.

This clone was seen a single time. The chain joins TRBV5-1 to TRBJ2-3; D is uncertain. This CDR3 has 16 amino acids. Germline-derived CDR1 and CDR2 are SGHRS and YFSETQ. The germline V and J ends were trimmed by 2 bases and 0 bases, with 13 bases remaining between them. This CDR3 is CASSFPRATSTDTQYF. The CDR3 DNA follows: TGCGCCAGCAGCTTCCCCCGAGCTACTAGCACAGATACGCAGTATTTT.

Notes on this clone: One end of the junction fails to match germline, which may point to a read error. The chain couples TRBV28 to TRBJ1-2, with D unclear. The CDR3 extends over 10 amino acids. The V gene's germline CDR1 is MDHEN and CDR2 SYDVKM. The CDR3 DNA reads TGCCCCGGCAGGAACTATGGCTACACCTTC. Translation: CPGRNYGYTF.

This chain joins TRBV15 and TRBJ1-1; D remains ambiguous. The CDR3 runs to 13 residues. Looked up from germline, CDR1 is LNHNV and CDR2 is YYDKDF (reference sequence). Trimming stripped 1 base from V and 1 base from J, with 4 bases between. DNA for the CDR3: TGTGCCACCAGCAGAGTAGAGAACACTGAAGCTTTCTTT. Translated, it gives CATSRVENTEAFF.

This chain links TRBV5-1 with TRBJ1-2; D is uncertain. Germline CDR1 is SGHRS and CDR2 is YFSETQ. This CDR3 contains 14 residues. The V end was cut by 5 bases, the J end by 0 bases, with 11 bases between. CDR3 DNA sequence: TGCGCCAGCAGTACAGAACCTGCTAACTATGGCTACACCTTC. Translation: CASSTEPANYGYTF.